Each of the 5 T cell receptor beta chains below was sequenced from the same sample in a study of blood T cell repertoires in COVID-19. TCRdb's copy holds only in-frame clones and misses some; the assay was immunoSEQ multiplex PCR. This table has approximately 290,000 clones, 90% appearing once. Sequencing was carried out using PBMCs or T cells enriched from blood (not recorded which). The receptors originated from a woman in her twenties or thirties who had recovered from COVID-19.

V and J are TRBV19 and TRBJ1-2, with a possible D match to TRBD1 (5 bases). CDR3 size: 13 residues. Germline-derived CDR1 and CDR2 are LNHDA and SQIVND (reference sequence). Trimming left V 3 bases short and J 8 bases short, with 13 bases between. CDR3 nucleotides: TGTGCCAGTAGTATTGAAGGGGTCGGCGGCTACACCTTC. Protein product: CASSIEGVGGYTF.

The gene calls are TRBV7-6 and TRBJ2-3; 12 bases align to TRBD2. Germline CDR1 is SGHVS and CDR2 is FNYEAQ. The J segment lost 1 base and the V segment lost 6 bases, leaving 8 bases of the junction unmatched. The CDR3 runs 17 residues. CDR3 amino acids: CASRRTSGTTGTDTQYF. CDR3 nucleotides: TGTGCCAGCAGGAGGACTAGCGGGACGACCGGCACAGATACGCAGTATTTT.

The V call is TRBV27, the J call TRBJ2-7; 7 positions agree with TRBD1. The CDR3 runs 14 residues. Trimming took 5 bases from V and 7 from J; bases not matched to a gene: 11. The V gene's germline CDR1 is MNHEY and CDR2 SMNVEV (reference sequence). CDR3 sequence: CASSPGTGAREQYF. CDR3 nucleotides: TGTGCCAGCAGTCCGGGTACAGGGGCGAGGGAGCAGTACTTC.

The chain is built from TRBV28 and TRBJ2-7, with D hard to call. This CDR3 region has 14 residues. Germline values: CDR1 MDHEN, CDR2 SYDVKM. The ends were cut back, 6 bases at V and 5 bases at J, with 17 bases in the middle. CDR3 in amino acids: CASSLSSLSHEQYF. In DNA, the CDR3 is TGTGCCAGCAGCCTTTCTTCGTTAAGCCACGAGCAGTACTTC. Together with reference TRBV28 and TRBJ2-7, the CDR3 gives the full variable domain: DVKVTQSSRYLVKRTGEKVFLECVQDMDHENMFWYRQDPGLGLRLIYFSYDVKMKEKGDIPEGYSVSREKKERFSLILESASTNQTSMYLCASSLSSLSHEQYFGPGTRLTVT.

The J gene is TRBJ1-3, the V gene TRBV19; TRBD1 agrees at 8 bases. The CDR3 consists of 15 residues. The J segment lost 4 bases and the V segment lost 3 bases, leaving 5 bases of the junction unmatched. CDR1 LNHDA and CDR2 SQIVND come from the germline V gene (reference sequence). Here the CDR3 reads CASSIQGAQGNTIYF. The CDR3 DNA sequence: TGTGCCAGTAGTATTCAGGGGGCGCAAGGAAACACCATATATTTT.